This TCR beta chain appears in the sequencing data of a study of T cell responses to AZD1222 COVID-19 vaccine. Study as a whole: Second doses were pooled across both intervals (about 4 or about 12 weeks).

The assay was immunoSEQ multiplex PCR, and TCRdb's table has in-frame clones only and misses some. The sample includes 150,000 or so clones, more than 70% of them seen just once. Study-wide findings and caveats: Reports indicate that nearly half of spike-specific TCRs are directed at unmutated variant regions.

The V gene end was trimmed by 9 bases and the J gene end by 1 base; junction bases not matched to a gene: 9. CDR1 is SGHNT and CDR2 is YYREEE in the germline V gene (reference sequence). This CDR3 is built from 16 residues. As for this clone: Its antigen is not identified.

The J gene is TRBJ2-1, the V gene TRBV5-4; 11 bases align to TRBD2. This TCR was sampled from an adult in good health. The sequenced sample was peripheral blood, obtained on day 0 of AZD1222 vaccination. The chain's CDR3 is CATGTSGLQSYNEQFF. Here the CDR3 DNA reads TGTGCCACCGGGACTAGCGGACTTCAATCCTACAATGAGCAGTTCTTC.